Described below is a single TCR beta chain sequence and its context. This clonotype was counted ten times or more. The antigen this receptor binds is unknown. Base qualities are not at hand, and no much larger clone is one base apart. The data belong to a study of T cells of healthy individuals (dated 2018 in TCRdb). Library generation was performed with 5' RACE. The reads were generated on an Illumina MiSeq. TCRdb reran the public reads through fastp at Q25 and MiXCR, keeping productive beta chains. Entries that share a CDR3 protein sequence are merged under the most common genes and DNA. The sample table lists 55,000 to 65,000 distinct CDR3 sequences, roughly 17% of them with a count of one. The ten largest make up about 4.7% of the sample. V lost 3 bases and J lost 4 bases; the stretch between them is 9 bases long. Reading the germline V gene (reference sequence) gives CDR1 MNHEY and CDR2 SMNVEV. The CDR3 has 13 amino acids, counting the end cysteine and phenylalanine. The entry retains the CDR3 DNA only, 39 bases that are in frame from base 1.

The origin of this receptor is a human donor in good health. The chain is assembled from TRBV27 and TRBJ1-1; TRBD1 is possibly the D segment (6 matching bases). The encoded CDR3 is CASSLRGSTEAFF. The DNA sequence reads TGTGCCAGCAGTTTGAGGGGGAGCACTGAAGCTTTCTTT.